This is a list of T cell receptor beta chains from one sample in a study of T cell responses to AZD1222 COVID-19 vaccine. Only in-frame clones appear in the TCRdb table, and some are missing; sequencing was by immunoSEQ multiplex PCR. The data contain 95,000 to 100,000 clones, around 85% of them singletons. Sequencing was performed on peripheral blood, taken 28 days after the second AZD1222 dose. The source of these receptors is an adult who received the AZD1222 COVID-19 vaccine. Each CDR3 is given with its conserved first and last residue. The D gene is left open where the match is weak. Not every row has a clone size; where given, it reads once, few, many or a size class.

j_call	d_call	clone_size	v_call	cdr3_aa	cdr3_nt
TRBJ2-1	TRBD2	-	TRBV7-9	CASSPPGLAPSNEQFF	TGTGCCAGCAGCCCGCCGGGACTAGCCCCTTCCAATGAGCAGTTCTTC
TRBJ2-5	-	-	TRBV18	CASSLRNSRSQETQYF	TGTGCCAGCTCACTCAGGAATTCGCGGTCACAAGAGACCCAGTACTTC
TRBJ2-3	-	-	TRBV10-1	CASSASTDTQYF	TGCGCCAGCAGCGCTAGCACAGATACGCAGTATTTT
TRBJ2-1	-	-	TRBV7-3	CASSLGGTPGNEQFF	TGTGCCAGCAGCTTAGGGGGGACGCCAGGGAATGAGCAGTTCTTC
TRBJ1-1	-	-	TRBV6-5	CASSWSWADSGTEAFF	TGTGCCAGCAGTTGGAGTTGGGCGGACAGCGGGACTGAAGCTTTCTTT
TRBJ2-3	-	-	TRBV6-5	CASSSWGTQYF	TGTGCCAGCAGTTCCTGGGGTACGCAGTATTTT
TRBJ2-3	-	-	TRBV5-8	CASSLGTGTTRTDTQYF	TGTGCCAGCAGCTTGGGTACTGGGACCACACGCACAGATACGCAGTATTTT
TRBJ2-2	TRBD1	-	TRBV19	CASSMFTGGSGELFF	TGTGCCAGTAGTATGTTCACAGGGGGCTCCGGGGAGCTGTTTTTT
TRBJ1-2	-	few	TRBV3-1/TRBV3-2	CASSQGRAGGYTF	TGTGCCAGCAGCCAAGGCAGGGCGGGCGGCTACACCTTC
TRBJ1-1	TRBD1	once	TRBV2	CASSARTGDTEAFF	TGTGCCAGCAGTGCCCGGACAGGAGACACTGAAGCTTTCTTT
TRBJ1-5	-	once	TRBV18	CASSPTGRMEPQHF	TGTGCCAGCTCACCAACAGGGAGGATGGAGCCCCAGCATTTT
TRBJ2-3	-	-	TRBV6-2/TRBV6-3	CASSEGGARHTQYF	TGTGCCAGCAGTGAGGGGGGCGCACGGCATACGCAGTATTTT
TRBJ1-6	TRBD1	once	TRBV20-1	CSASVRTGVLNSPLHF	TGCAGTGCTAGTGTACGGACAGGGGTACTTAATTCACCCCTCCACTTT
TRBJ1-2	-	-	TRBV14	CASSQDLRGGGYTF	TGTGCCAGCAGCCAAGATCTTCGGGGAGGAGGCTACACCTTC
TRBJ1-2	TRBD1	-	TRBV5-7	CASSLLTTGTKDYGYTF	TGTGCCAGCAGCTTGTTGACGACAGGGACTAAGGACTATGGCTACACCTTC
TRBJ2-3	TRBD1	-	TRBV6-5	CASRVDRDADTQYF	TGTGCCAGCAGGGTAGACAGGGATGCAGATACGCAGTATTTT
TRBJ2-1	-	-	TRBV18	CASSSPHGQRTYNEQFF	TGTGCCAGCTCATCTCCTCACGGACAAAGGACCTACAATGAGCAGTTCTTC
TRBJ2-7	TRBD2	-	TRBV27	CASRVGGLAGSYEQYF	TGTGCCAGCAGGGTGGGCGGGCTAGCGGGATCCTACGAGCAGTACTTC
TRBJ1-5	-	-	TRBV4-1	CASSQLVGTVSNQPQHF	TGCGCCAGCAGCCAGCTGGTGGGGACGGTCAGCAATCAGCCCCAGCATTTT
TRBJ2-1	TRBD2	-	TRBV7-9	CASIVSGLAGNEQFF	TGTGCCAGCATCGTCTCGGGACTAGCGGGGAATGAGCAGTTCTTC
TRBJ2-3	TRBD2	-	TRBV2	CASRTSSDTQYF	TGTGCCAGCCGGACTAGTTCAGATACGCAGTATTTT
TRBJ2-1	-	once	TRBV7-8	CASSLIVSMGVPNNEQFF	TGTGCCAGCAGCTTGATCGTTTCTATGGGAGTTCCTAACAATGAGCAGTTCTTC
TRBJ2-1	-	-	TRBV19	CASSSGSIYNEQFF	TGTGCCAGTAGCAGCGGGTCGATATACAATGAGCAGTTCTTC
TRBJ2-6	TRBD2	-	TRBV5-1	CASSLAKTSGYSGANVLTF	TGCGCCAGCAGCTTGGCTAAGACTAGCGGATACTCTGGGGCCAACGTCCTGACTTTC
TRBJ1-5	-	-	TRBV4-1	CASSHPTRGSQPQHF	TGCGCCAGCAGCCATCCCACAAGGGGAAGCCAGCCCCAGCATTTT
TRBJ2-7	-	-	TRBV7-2	CASSLAGPGRPYEQYF	TGTGCCAGCAGCTTAGCCGGGCCAGGGCGGCCCTACGAGCAGTACTTC
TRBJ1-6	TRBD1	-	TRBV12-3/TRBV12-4	CASRSRDRLHF	TGTGCCAGCAGAAGCCGGGACAGATTGCACTTT
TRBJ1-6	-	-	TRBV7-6	CASSLDGMRDSPLHF	TGTGCCAGCAGCTTAGATGGGATGCGGGACTCACCCCTCCACTTT
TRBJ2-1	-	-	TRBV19	CASSMPGSMNNEQFF	TGTGCCAGTAGTATGCCGGGGTCTATGAACAATGAGCAGTTCTTC
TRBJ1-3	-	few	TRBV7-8	CASSLGTVSGNTIYF	TGTGCCAGCAGCTTAGGGACAGTCTCTGGAAACACCATATATTTT
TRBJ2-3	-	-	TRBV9	CASSVEALYQGNTQYF	TGTGCCAGCAGCGTAGAAGCACTCTACCAGGGAAATACGCAGTATTTT
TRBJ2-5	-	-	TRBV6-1	CASSASLKGQAYQETQYF	TGTGCCAGCAGTGCCTCCCTTAAGGGGCAGGCGTACCAAGAGACCCAGTACTTC
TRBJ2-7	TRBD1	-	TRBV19	CASSRTGALSYEQYF	TGTGCCAGTAGTAGAACAGGGGCCCTGTCCTACGAGCAGTACTTC
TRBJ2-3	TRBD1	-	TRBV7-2	CASSLAGTGRPDTQYF	TGTGCCAGCAGCTTAGCAGGGACAGGGAGGCCAGATACGCAGTATTTT
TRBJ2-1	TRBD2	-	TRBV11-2	CASSQAGGIYNEQFF	TGTGCCAGCAGCCAAGCGGGAGGGATCTACAATGAGCAGTTCTTC
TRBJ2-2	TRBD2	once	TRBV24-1	CATSGGTSGILDTGELFF	TGTGCCACCAGTGGTGGGACTAGCGGGATTTTGGACACCGGGGAGCTGTTTTTT
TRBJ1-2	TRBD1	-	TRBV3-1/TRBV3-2	CASSQQGGGYGYTF	TGTGCCAGCAGCCAACAAGGGGGCGGATATGGCTACACCTTC
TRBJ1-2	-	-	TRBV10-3	CAISESTGWGYTF	TGTGCCATCAGTGAGTCGACGGGTTGGGGCTACACCTTC
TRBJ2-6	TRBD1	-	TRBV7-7	CATKTGQISGANVLTF	TGTGCCACCAAAACGGGACAGATCTCTGGGGCCAACGTCCTGACTTTC
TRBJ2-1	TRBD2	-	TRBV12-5	CASRGELHNEQFF	TGTGCTAGTCGGGGGGAGCTACACAATGAGCAGTTCTTC
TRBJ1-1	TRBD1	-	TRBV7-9	CASSLTADRGTEAFF	TGTGCCAGCAGCCTGACCGCGGACAGGGGAACTGAAGCTTTCTTT
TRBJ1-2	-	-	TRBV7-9	CASEGGKDYGYTF	TGTGCCAGCGAGGGGGGAAAAGACTATGGCTACACCTTC
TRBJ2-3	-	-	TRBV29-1	CSVARGLSTDTQYF	TGCAGCGTTGCCCGGGGCCTTAGCACAGATACGCAGTATTTT
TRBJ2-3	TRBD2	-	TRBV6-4	CASSDDLAGAQYF	TGTGCCAGCAGTGACGATCTAGCGGGGGCGCAGTATTTT
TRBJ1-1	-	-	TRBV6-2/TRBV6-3	CASSYWASRDGTEAFF	TGTGCCAGCAGTTACTGGGCCAGCCGAGATGGCACTGAAGCTTTCTTT
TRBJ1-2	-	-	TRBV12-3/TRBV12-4	CASSLTLGWGYTF	TGTGCCAGCAGTTTAACGCTAGGGTGGGGCTACACCTTC
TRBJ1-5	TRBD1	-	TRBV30	CAWRKIYRGPRCQPQHF	TGTGCCTGGAGGAAAATCTACAGGGGGCCAAGGTGTCAGCCCCAGCATTTT